This note documents a single T cell receptor beta chain sequence. The CDR3 loop spans 14 amino acids. In germline, CDR1 is LNHNV, CDR2 YYDKDF (reference sequence). The V gene lost 1 base and the J gene lost 1 base, with 7 bases spanning the gap. Time point defined: after neoadjuvant nivolumab, at surgical resection. Cohort: HPV-negative, locally advanced oral cavity squamous cell carcinoma patients. Survey sequencing of tumors mostly used 4 to 5 ug DNA, two replicates. Generated by immunoSEQ multiplex PCR, the TCRdb table keeps only in-frame clones and is missing some. This sample has about 15,000 clones; 36% occur once, and the top ten carry 39%. This sample is drawn from a study of neoadjuvant anti-PD-1 for oral cavity cancer. Study information: Patients without progression received a fourth nivolumab dose around day 43, then surgical resection on days 50-56.

The specimen comprised tumor tissue, sampled after nivolumab (anti-PD-1) treatment. The clonotype comes from a person between 40 and 80 years old with oral cavity squamous cell carcinoma. The genes are TRBV15 and TRBJ2-5; D perhaps matches TRBD2 (5 bases). CDR3: CATSRVGAQETQYF. DNA of the CDR3: TGTGCCACCAGCAGAGTGGGAGCCCAAGAGACCCAGTACTTC.